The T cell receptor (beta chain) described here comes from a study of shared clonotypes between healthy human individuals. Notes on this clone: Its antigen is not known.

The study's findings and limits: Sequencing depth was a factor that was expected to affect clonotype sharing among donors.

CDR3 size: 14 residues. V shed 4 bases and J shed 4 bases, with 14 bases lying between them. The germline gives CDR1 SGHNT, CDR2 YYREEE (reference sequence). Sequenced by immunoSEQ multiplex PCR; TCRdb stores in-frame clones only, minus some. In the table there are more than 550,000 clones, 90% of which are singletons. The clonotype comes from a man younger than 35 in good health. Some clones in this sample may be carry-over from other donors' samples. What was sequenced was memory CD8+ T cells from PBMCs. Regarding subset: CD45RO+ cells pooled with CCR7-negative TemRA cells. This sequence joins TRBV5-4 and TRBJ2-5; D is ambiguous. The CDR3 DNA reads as TGTGCCAGCAGCCCCTTAAACTCCCGAGAGACCCAGTACTTC. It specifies CASSPLNSRETQYF. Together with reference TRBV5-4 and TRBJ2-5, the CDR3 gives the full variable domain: ETGVTQSPTHLIKTRGQQVTLRCSSQSGHNTVSWYQQALGQGPQFIFQYYREEENGRGNFPPRFSGLQFPNYSSELNVNALELDDSALYLCASSPLNSRETQYFGPGTRLLVL.